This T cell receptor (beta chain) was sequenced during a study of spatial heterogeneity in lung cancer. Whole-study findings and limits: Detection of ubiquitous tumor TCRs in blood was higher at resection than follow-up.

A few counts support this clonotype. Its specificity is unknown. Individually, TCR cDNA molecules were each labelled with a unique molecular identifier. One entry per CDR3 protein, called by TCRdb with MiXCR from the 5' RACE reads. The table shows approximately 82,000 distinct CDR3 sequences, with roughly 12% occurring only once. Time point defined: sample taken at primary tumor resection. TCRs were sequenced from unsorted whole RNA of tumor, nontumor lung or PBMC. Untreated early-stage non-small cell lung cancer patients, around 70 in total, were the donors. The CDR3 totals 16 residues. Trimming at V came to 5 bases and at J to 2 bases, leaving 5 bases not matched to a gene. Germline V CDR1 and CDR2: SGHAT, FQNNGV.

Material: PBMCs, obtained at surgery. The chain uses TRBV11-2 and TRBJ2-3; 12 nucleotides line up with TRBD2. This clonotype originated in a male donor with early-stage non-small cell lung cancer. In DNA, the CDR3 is TGTGCCAGCAGCCCCCGACTAGCGGGAGCCACAGATACGCAGTATTTT. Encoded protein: CASSPRLAGATDTQYF.